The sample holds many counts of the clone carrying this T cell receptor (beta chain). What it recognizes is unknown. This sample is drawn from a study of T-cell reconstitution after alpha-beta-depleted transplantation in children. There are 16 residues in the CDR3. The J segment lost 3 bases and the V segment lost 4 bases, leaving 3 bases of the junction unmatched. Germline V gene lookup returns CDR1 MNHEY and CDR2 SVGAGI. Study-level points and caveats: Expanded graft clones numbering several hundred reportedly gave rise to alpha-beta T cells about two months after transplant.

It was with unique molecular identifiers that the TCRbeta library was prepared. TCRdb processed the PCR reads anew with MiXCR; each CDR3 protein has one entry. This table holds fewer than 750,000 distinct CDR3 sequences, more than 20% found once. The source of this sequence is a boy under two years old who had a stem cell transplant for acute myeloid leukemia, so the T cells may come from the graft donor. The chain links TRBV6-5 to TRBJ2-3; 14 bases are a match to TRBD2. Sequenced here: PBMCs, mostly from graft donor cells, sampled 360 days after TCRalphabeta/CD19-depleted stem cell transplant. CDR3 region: CASSLRTSGGTDTQYF. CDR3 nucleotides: TGTGCCAGCAGTTTGAGGACTAGCGGGGGGACAGATACGCAGTATTTT.